This T cell receptor (beta chain) was retrieved from a study of CD8 T cells in ankylosing spondylitis. Study results and limitations: A TCR beta motif of fewer than 10 highly homologous variants seemed to mark ankylosing spondylitis blood. Matched synovial fluid from ankylosing spondylitis patients was reported to be enriched for disease-linked clones. Clones linked to disease, bearing a CD8+ phenotype, were relatively rare in peripheral blood.

Quantitative 5'-RACE was performed with molecular barcodes, and it yielded the TCR beta libraries. Each CDR3 protein gets one entry after TCRdb re-called the 5' RACE reads with MiXCR. The table includes 130,000 or so distinct CDR3 sequences, 15% to 20% detected once. Germline V gives CDR1 LNHDA, CDR2 SQIVND (reference sequence). Trimming removed 3 bases at V and 10 bases at J, with 9 bases between. The CDR3 length is 12 residues. This clonotype was counted only a few times. Its antigen is not identified. The chain joins TRBV19 to TRBJ2-2; D uncertain. Sequencing was performed on blood, either unsorted or a sorted T cell fraction (not recorded which). The TCR was taken from a male donor with ankylosing spondylitis. CDR3 residues: CASSIGPPELFF. In DNA, the CDR3 is TGTGCCAGTAGTATTGGGCCGCCGGAGCTGTTTTTT.